The rows below give T cell receptor beta chains drawn from one sample of a study of shared clonotypes between healthy human individuals. This table comes from immunoSEQ multiplex PCR, and its TCRdb copy is limited to in-frame clones, with some not included. The data show about 2.3 million clones, 85% to 95% seen once. Sequenced sample: naive CD4+ T cells from PBMCs. The receptor source for this set is a man aged 18 to 30 in good health. Some clones in this sample may be carry-over from other donors' samples. Each CDR3 is given with its conserved first and last residue. A D gene is named only where the DNA matches it firmly. Part of the rows lack a size; the others show once, few, many or a class for expanded clones.

d_gene	v_gene	j_gene	abundance	len	CDR3aa	CDR3nt
-	TRBV7-3	TRBJ2-1	-	17	CASSGGQGSPTYNEQFF	TGTGCCAGCAGCGGGGGGCAGGGGTCCCCAACCTACAATGAGCAGTTCTTC
-	TRBV28	TRBJ1-1	-	13	CASSPVSAMGAFF	TGTGCCAGCAGCCCCGTCTCGGCGATGGGAGCTTTCTTT
-	TRBV7-2	TRBJ1-2	-	15	CASSFNSQGGHGYTF	TGTGCCAGCAGTTTCAATTCGCAGGGCGGACATGGCTACACCTTC
-	TRBV7-6	TRBJ2-5	-	14	CASSYGPSSETQYF	TGTGCCAGCAGCTACGGACCCTCGAGCGAGACCCAGTACTTC
-	TRBV12-5	TRBJ2-1	-	15	CASGSGGPAYNEQFF	TGTGCTAGTGGTTCGGGCGGTCCTGCCTACAATGAGCAGTTCTTC
-	TRBV13	TRBJ2-7	-	15	CASSLDYGSNYEQYF	TGTGCCAGCAGCTTAGACTACGGATCAAACTACGAGCAGTACTTC
-	TRBV19	TRBJ1-2	-	14	CASSIDRRDYGYTF	TGTGCCAGTAGTATAGATCGTAGGGACTATGGCTACACCTTC
TRBD2	TRBV6-5	TRBJ2-1	-	15	CASSYQLASYNEQFF	TGTGCCAGCAGTTACCAACTAGCGTCCTACAATGAGCAGTTCTTC
TRBD1	TRBV11-2	TRBJ2-1	-	14	CASSLGTGYNEQFF	TGTGCCAGCAGCTTAGGGACAGGGTACAATGAGCAGTTCTTC
-	TRBV11-3	TRBJ2-6	-	16	CASSPGLVGRANVLTF	TGTGCCAGCAGCCCTGGTCTCGTGGGGCGGGCCAACGTCCTGACTTTC
TRBD2	TRBV18	TRBJ2-7	-	14	CASRGAGGIREQYF	TGTGCCAGCCGCGGGGCGGGAGGGATTCGCGAGCAGTACTTC
-	TRBV5-1	TRBJ2-4	-	13	CASSLGQRNIQYF	TGCGCCAGCAGCTTGGGACAGAGAAACATTCAGTACTTC
-	TRBV6-1	TRBJ1-2	-	11	CASSYRGDYTF	TGTGCCAGCAGTTACCGGGGGGACTACACCTTC
TRBD2	TRBV7-2	TRBJ2-4	-	14	CASSMGLAPNIQYF	TGTGCCAGCAGCATGGGACTAGCGCCGAACATTCAGTACTTC
TRBD1	TRBV10-3	TRBJ1-1	-	16	CAISPGTGEKDTEAFF	TGTGCCATCAGCCCCGGGACAGGGGAAAAAGACACTGAAGCTTTCTTT
-	TRBV5-5	TRBJ1-5	-	14	CASSLLVGWQPQHF	TGTGCCAGCAGCTTGTTAGTGGGGTGGCAGCCCCAGCATTTT
-	TRBV6-5	TRBJ2-1	-	13	CASSSSRANEQFF	TGTGCCAGCAGTTCATCTAGGGCCAATGAGCAGTTCTTC
-	TRBV7-9	TRBJ2-7	-	14	CASSRERASYEQYF	TGTGCCAGCAGCCGGGAAAGGGCTTCTTATGAGCAGTACTTC
-	TRBV4-1	TRBJ1-5	-	15	CASSQGDSLNQPQHF	TGCGCCAGCAGCCAGGGCGACAGCCTGAATCAGCCCCAGCATTTT
-	TRBV27	TRBJ2-7	-	14	CASSSTGRRYEQYF	TGTGCCAGCAGTTCGACAGGAAGAAGGTACGAGCAGTACTTC
TRBD2	TRBV9	TRBJ2-5	-	16	CASSPSTSPYQETQYF	TGTGCCAGCAGCCCCTCGACTAGCCCCTACCAAGAGACCCAGTACTTC
-	TRBV4-1	TRBJ1-5	-	16	CASSQEGVYSNQPQHF	TGCGCCAGCAGCCAAGAAGGAGTTTATAGCAATCAGCCCCAGCATTTT
-	TRBV7-3	TRBJ2-1	-	15	CASSLSNQGSTEQFF	TGTGCCAGCAGCTTAAGTAACCAGGGTAGCACTGAGCAGTTCTTC
-	TRBV7-9	TRBJ1-1	-	14	CASSPLTDNTEAFF	TGTGCCAGCAGCCCCTTGACAGATAACACTGAAGCTTTCTTT
TRBD2	TRBV19	TRBJ2-7	once	15	CASSGGTSGSREQYF	TGTGCCAGTAGTGGGGGGACTAGCGGGAGTCGCGAGCAGTACTTC
-	TRBV27	TRBJ1-1	-	14	CASSFHRSLTEAFF	TGTGCCAGCAGTTTCCACAGGTCGTTAACTGAAGCTTTCTTT
-	TRBV18	TRBJ1-2	-	14	CASSPVGNNYGYTF	TGTGCCAGCTCACCAGTGGGGAATAACTATGGCTACACCTTC
-	TRBV30	TRBJ2-2	-	16	CAWSRLSWQITGELFF	TGTGCCTGGAGCCGACTTTCCTGGCAGATCACCGGGGAGCTGTTTTTT
-	TRBV18	TRBJ1-5	-	14	CASSPTASNQPQHF	TGTGCCAGCTCACCGACAGCGAGCAATCAGCCCCAGCATTTT
TRBD2	TRBV6-1	TRBJ2-2	-	17	CASSGKGLSIDTGELFF	TGTGCCAGCAGTGGTAAGGGACTATCGATCGACACCGGGGAGCTGTTTTTT
TRBD1	TRBV19	TRBJ1-3	once	14	CATGTGGAGNTIYF	TGTGCCACCGGGACAGGGGGAGCTGGAAACACCATATATTTT
-	TRBV5-1	TRBJ1-2	-	13	CASSLGQLYGYTF	TGCGCCAGCAGCTTGGGGCAACTCTATGGCTACACCTTC
-	TRBV9	TRBJ2-1	once	15	CASTPDRSSYNEQFF	TGTGCCAGCACTCCAGACAGGAGCTCCTACAATGAGCAGTTCTTC
TRBD1	TRBV19	TRBJ2-1	-	15	CASSISGGAEREQFF	TGTGCCAGTAGTATATCAGGGGGCGCTGAGAGAGAGCAGTTCTTC
-	TRBV28	TRBJ2-6	-	14	CASNALPGANVLTF	TGTGCCAGCAACGCCCTCCCCGGGGCCAACGTCCTGACTTTC
TRBD1	TRBV6-5	TRBJ1-2	-	12	CASRGTVYGYTF	TGTGCCAGCCGGGGGACAGTCTATGGCTACACCTTC
-	TRBV5-1	TRBJ2-5	-	15	CASSLTQPIQETQYF	TGCGCCAGCAGCTTGACTCAGCCGATCCAAGAGACCCAGTACTTC
-	TRBV9	TRBJ1-4	-	15	CASSYFGSTNEKLFF	TGTGCCAGCAGCTATTTCGGATCAACTAATGAAAAACTGTTTTTT
TRBD2	TRBV4-1	TRBJ2-7	-	16	CASSQDGGVVTYEQYF	TGCGCCAGCAGCCAAGATGGGGGGGTAGTAACCTACGAGCAGTACTTC
TRBD2	TRBV11-2	TRBJ2-5	-	11	CAAGVGETQYF	TGTGCCGCGGGGGTCGGGGAGACCCAGTACTTC
TRBD1	TRBV5-4	TRBJ2-5	-	14	CASSPGTGDETQYF	TGTGCCAGCAGTCCCGGGACAGGGGACGAGACCCAGTACTTC
-	TRBV30	TRBJ2-2	once	15	CAWSAQGRNTGELFF	TGTGCCTGGAGTGCTCAGGGTAGGAACACCGGGGAGCTGTTTTTT
-	TRBV30	TRBJ1-4	-	13	CAWSVGVGEKLFF	TGTGCCTGGAGTGTGGGGGTGGGTGAAAAACTGTTTTTT
-	TRBV2	TRBJ2-7	-	12	CASSTGTYEQYF	TGTGCCAGCAGCACCGGGACCTACGAGCAGTACTTC
TRBD2	TRBV29-1	TRBJ2-5	-	14	CSVVLGEGRETQYF	TGCAGCGTTGTACTGGGGGAGGGCCGGGAGACCCAGTACTTC
TRBD1	TRBV6-6	TRBJ2-3	-	14	CASSWDRVGDTQYF	TGTGCCAGCAGTTGGGACAGGGTCGGAGATACGCAGTATTTT
-	TRBV19	TRBJ1-5	-	14	CASSISHSNQPQHF	TGTGCCAGTAGTATTTCGCATAGCAATCAGCCCCAGCATTTT
-	TRBV2	TRBJ1-1	-	13	CASNYDRGVEAFF	TGTGCCAGCAATTACGATCGGGGGGTTGAAGCTTTCTTT
TRBD1	TRBV10-3	TRBJ2-5	once	15	CAISELTGRGETQYF	TGTGCCATCAGTGAGTTGACAGGGAGAGGAGAGACCCAGTACTTC
-	TRBV29-1	TRBJ2-5	once	12	CSVGWSQETQYF	TGCAGCGTTGGATGGAGCCAAGAGACCCAGTACTTC
TRBD1	TRBV19	TRBJ1-5	-	15	CASSPGQGASQPQHF	TGTGCCAGTAGCCCGGGACAGGGGGCGAGTCAGCCCCAGCATTTT
TRBD1	TRBV6-5	TRBJ1-1	-	14	CASSPRPGGTEAFF	TGTGCCAGCAGTCCCCGGCCAGGGGGCACTGAAGCTTTCTTT